This TCR beta chain was recorded in a study of CD8+ T cells in alopecia areata. Notes on the study in general: Higher clonality and more expanded CD8+ clones appeared in lesional than normal scalp.

It was cDNA, reverse transcribed from extracted RNA, that served as the sequencing template. The data were produced by immunoSEQ multiplex PCR, yet TCRdb's version contains in-frame clones alone and is incomplete. The sample has 95,000 to 110,000 clones; roughly 53% are singletons. The length of the CDR3 is 13 residues. Germline-derived CDR1 and CDR2 are GTSNPN and SVGIG (reference sequence). V gave up 5 bases and J gave up 1 base, with 11 bases separating them. Worth noting for this clone: As yet, its antigen is unknown.

Specimen: CD4+ T cells sorted from blood. This sequence joins TRBV30 and TRBJ2-5, with D unresolved. The clonotype comes from a human donor in good health. CDR3 sequence (DNA): TGTGCCTGGGGTGCTGGGCCCCAAGAGACCCAGTACTTC. Protein product: CAWGAGPQETQYF.